This passage covers 24 T cell receptor beta chains from one sample sequenced in a study of blood T cell repertoires in COVID-19. The assay was immunoSEQ multiplex PCR, and TCRdb's table has in-frame clones only and misses some. The sample carries 230,000 or so clones, over 75% recorded once. Material for sequencing was peripheral blood. Source of these receptors: a human donor in a cohort sampled during active COVID-19.

This chain connects TRBV28 to TRBJ2-1; a possible D gene is TRBD2 (6 bases). Germline values: CDR1 MDHEN, CDR2 SYDVKM. This CDR3 comprises 16 residues. V shed 4 bases and J shed 0 bases, with 13 bases lying between them. Here the CDR3 reads CASSSLAASSYNEQFF. CDR3 nucleotide sequence: TGTGCCAGCAGTTCCTTAGCGGCCAGCTCCTACAATGAGCAGTTCTTC.

The sample holds a few counts of this clone. Other DNA sequences in the sample encode the same CDR3. This rearrangement joins TRBV28 to TRBJ1-5, with a tentative D call TRBD1 (6 bases). V shed 3 bases and J shed 4 bases, with 13 bases lying between them. The CDR3 totals 15 residues. Germline lookup yields CDR1 MDHEN and CDR2 SYDVKM. CDR3 in amino acids: CASSFRHTGNQPQHF. In nucleotides, the CDR3 is TGTGCCAGCAGTTTCCGTCATACAGGGAATCAGCCCCAGCATTTT.

This rearrangement joins TRBV5-1 to TRBJ1-2; 8 bases match TRBD1. J lost 8 bases, V lost 2 bases, and 5 bases had no gene match. Germline CDR1 SGHRS, CDR2 YFSETQ. This CDR3 has 13 residues. In DNA, the CDR3 is TGCGCCAGCAGCTTAGCAGGGGGCTTGGGCTACACCTTC. Translation: CASSLAGGLGYTF.

The chain carries TRBV28 and TRBJ2-4; D call uncertain. V lost 4 bases, J lost 0 bases, and 4 bases lay in between. Germline CDR1 and CDR2: MDHEN and SYDVKM. The CDR3 runs to 13 residues. CDR3 coding DNA: TGTGCCAGCAGTTCTATAGCCAAAAACATTCAGTACTTC. Translated, it gives CASSSIAKNIQYF.

The chain uses TRBV29-1 and TRBJ2-4; maybe TRBD1 (5 bases). V was trimmed by 3 bases and J by 0 bases, leaving 27 bases between them. Looked up from germline, CDR1 is SQVTM and CDR2 is ANQGSEA. The CDR3 spans 20 residues. The CDR3 DNA reads TGCAGCGTTGAGGGTCTCGTAGGACAAACGGACCATTTAGCCAAAAACATTCAGTACTTC. It codes for CSVEGLVGQTDHLAKNIQYF. Complete variable domain (other parts from reference TRBV29-1 and TRBJ2-4): SAVISQKPSRDICQRGTSLTIQCQVDSQVTMMFWYRQQPGQSLTLIATANQGSEATYESGFVIDKFPISRPNLTFSTLTVSNMSPEDSSIYLCSVEGLVGQTDHLAKNIQYFGAGTRLSVL.

The genes are TRBV6-2 or TRBV6-3 and TRBJ2-7, with a possible D match to TRBD2 (8 bases). V gave up 3 bases and J gave up 5 bases, with 23 bases separating them. This CDR3 region has 17 residues. Looked up from germline, CDR1 is MNHEY and CDR2 is SVGEGT. The CDR3 protein is CASSYPIAGQIHNEQYF. In DNA form, the CDR3 reads TGTGCCAGCAGTTATCCCATAGCGGGACAGATTCACAACGAGCAGTACTTC.

J is TRBJ1-2 and V is TRBV23-1; 7 nucleotides match TRBD1. TRBV23-1 is an open reading frame whose function is uncertain. V lost 3 bases to trimming and J lost 1 base; unmatched junction nucleotides: 8. CDR3 length: 16 residues. CDR3 amino acids: CASSHLDRRSNYGYTF. DNA for the CDR3: TGCGCCAGCAGTCATTTGGACAGGCGGAGTAACTATGGCTACACCTTC.

This clone was seen a handful of times. The rearrangement uses TRBV6-1 and TRBJ1-2; tentative D call: TRBD1 (6 bases). The CDR3 is 16 amino acids. Trimming took off 4 bases at V and 4 bases at J, with 19 bases between the two ends. CDR1 MNHNS and CDR2 SASEGT come from the germline V gene. As DNA, the CDR3 is TGTGCCAGCAGTGCGGCTGGGGGCAGGGCGATCTATGGCTACACCTTC. Translation: CASSAAGGRAIYGYTF.

This chain connects TRBV5-1 to TRBJ2-7; 7 bases line up with TRBD1. The germline gives CDR1 SGHRS, CDR2 YFSETQ. This CDR3 is built from 15 residues. The V gene end was trimmed by 0 bases and the J gene end by 0 bases; junction bases not matched to a gene: 3. The CDR3 sequence: CASSLAGGLSYEQYF. CDR3 in DNA: TGCGCCAGCAGCTTGGCAGGGGGTCTCTCCTACGAGCAGTACTTC.

The chain employs TRBV7-2 and TRBJ1-2; a possible D gene is TRBD1 (6 bases). The V gene's germline CDR1 is SGHTA and CDR2 FQGNSA. The ends were cut back, 5 bases at V and 5 bases at J, with 18 bases in the middle. The CDR3 is 15 residues long. The CDR3 reads CASSPTRGLGYGYTF. In DNA form, the CDR3 reads TGTGCCAGCAGCCCTACCAGGGGATTGGGATATGGCTACACCTTC.

The chain uses TRBV12-3 or TRBV12-4 and TRBJ1-1, with 9 nucleotides matching TRBD1. V lost 4 bases to trimming and J lost 11 bases; unmatched junction nucleotides: 5. This CDR3 has 12 residues. Written as DNA, the CDR3 is TGTGCCAGCAGTTCGGGACAGGGCCGGGCTTTCTTT. It translates to CASSSGQGRAFF.

The chain joins TRBV3-1 (or the pseudogene TRBV3-2) to TRBJ1-1; 10 bases match TRBD1. CDR1 LGHDT and CDR2 YNNKEL come from the germline V gene (reference sequence). V was pared by 2 bases and J by 0 bases, with 15 bases of the junction left unmatched. The CDR3 totals 20 residues. The CDR3 bases are TGTGCCAGCAGCCAAAACCCGGACAGGGGGTGGGCGGCCATGAACACTGAAGCTTTCTTT. It specifies CASSQNPDRGWAAMNTEAFF.

CDR3 nucleotide sequence: TGTGCCAGCAGTTTTGGGGCCCATGAGCAGTTCTTC. Amino acids: CASSFGAHEQFF. The chain recombines TRBV27 with TRBJ2-1, with D possibly being TRBD1 (5 bases). CDR3 size: 12 residues. Germline lookup yields CDR1 MNHEY and CDR2 SMNVEV (reference sequence). V was trimmed by 3 bases and J by 8 bases, leaving 8 bases between them.

The chain has TRBV19 and TRBJ1-1; 9 positions agree with TRBD1. This CDR3 region has 15 residues. Trimming removed 6 bases from V and 1 base from J; junction bases left unmatched: 6. Germline assignment: CDR1 LNHDA and CDR2 SQIVND (reference sequence). CDR3 bases: TGTGCCAGTAGGGACAGGGGCTACCCGAACACTGAAGCTTTCTTT. Residues: CASRDRGYPNTEAFF.

This chain connects TRBV10-3 to TRBJ1-2; tentative D call: TRBD1 (5 bases). The CDR3 covers 15 residues. V was shortened by 0 bases and J by 6 bases, with 14 bases between the two germline ends. Germline CDR1 ENHRY, CDR2 SYGVKD. The CDR3 DNA follows: TGTGCCATCAGTGAGTCCACCCCACAAGGGGATGGCTACACCTTC. Translated: CAISESTPQGDGYTF.

The chain couples TRBV28 to TRBJ1-5, with 7 bases aligning to TRBD1. J gave up 7 bases and V 3 bases, and 9 bases lay outside the gene matches. Germline CDR1 reads MDHEN; CDR2 reads SYDVKM. There are 15 residues in the CDR3. The CDR3 nucleotides are TGTGCCAGCAGTTTCCCTGGGACAGCGGCACAGCCCCAGCATTTT. Amino acids: CASSFPGTAAQPQHF.

J is TRBJ2-7 and V is TRBV10-3; TRBD1 might be the D (6 bases). This CDR3 is 13 amino acids long. The ends were cut back, 7 bases at V and 0 bases at J, with 10 bases in the middle. Germline V lookup: CDR1 ENHRY, CDR2 SYGVKD. The CDR3 DNA reads as TGTGCCATCACCCCGACAGGCTCCTACGAGCAGTACTTC. Translation: CAITPTGSYEQYF.

This chain uses TRBV5-4 with TRBJ2-7, with 12 bases lining up with TRBD2. The J segment lost 3 bases and the V segment lost 1 base, leaving 2 bases of the junction unmatched. The germline gives CDR1 SGHNT, CDR2 YYREEE (reference sequence). This CDR3 is built from 15 residues. The CDR3 sequence: CASSLLAGGFYEQYF. The CDR3 DNA follows: TGTGCCAGCAGCTTGCTAGCGGGAGGGTTCTACGAGCAGTACTTC.

V usage is TRBV7-2 and J usage is TRBJ2-5; 8 bases are a match to TRBD2. Trimming at V came to 6 bases and at J to 5 bases, leaving 11 bases not matched to a gene. The CDR3 runs 15 residues. Germline V gene lookup returns CDR1 SGHTA and CDR2 FQGNSA. CDR3 nucleotide sequence: TGTGCCAGCAGTTCCGGGAGGGGAGGGGATGAGACCCAGTACTTC. It encodes CASSSGRGGDETQYF.

This chain connects TRBV18 to TRBJ2-7, with TRBD2 matching 9 bases. The V and J ends lost 3 bases and 2 bases, in that order; junction bases with no gene match: 20. CDR1 and CDR2 (germline): KGHSH, LQKENI. The CDR3 is 20 amino acids. As DNA, the CDR3 is TGTGCCAGCTCACCGGCTCCAGGGACGGGGCTAGCGGGACCCACCTACGAGCAGTACTTC. Amino acid sequence: CASSPAPGTGLAGPTYEQYF.

V gene TRBV7-3 combines with J gene TRBJ1-2; TRBD1 aligns across 9 bases. The V and J ends lost 6 bases and 0 bases, in that order; junction bases with no gene match: 8. CDR1 and CDR2 from the germline V gene are SGHTA and FQGTGA. The CDR3 consists of 16 residues. CDR3 amino acids: CASSPTGGNTNYGYTF. CDR3 nucleotide sequence: TGTGCCAGCAGTCCCACAGGGGGCAATACTAACTATGGCTACACCTTC.

The chain combines TRBV4-1 with TRBJ2-7, with 7 bases that match TRBD2. J lost 3 bases, V lost 2 bases, and 7 bases had no gene match. Germline V gene data show CDR1 as MGHRA and CDR2 as YSYEKL. This CDR3 spans 15 amino acids. The DNA of the CDR3 is TGCGCCAGCAGCCAAAGATGGGGGGGAGGCTACGAGCAGTACTTC. Its translation is CASSQRWGGGYEQYF.

This clone is a singleton in its sample. The chain couples TRBV7-9 to TRBJ2-7; D is perhaps TRBD2 (5 bases). The germline gives CDR1 SEHNR, CDR2 FQNEAQ (reference sequence). Trimming shortened V by 2 bases and J by 4 bases, and 6 bases separated the two germline ends. CDR3 length: 12 amino acids. CDR3 DNA: TGTGCCAGCAGCTTACGGGGTTACGAGCAGTACTTC. This sequence encodes CASSLRGYEQYF.

J is TRBJ1-5 and V is TRBV6-5, with D unclear. The V end was cut by 5 bases, the J end by 0 bases, with 11 bases between. There are 15 residues in the CDR3. From germline, CDR1 is MNHEY and CDR2 SVGAGI. The CDR3 DNA is TGTGCCAGCAGTCCGAGCCGTTATAGCAATCAGCCCCAGCATTTT. Amino acid sequence: CASSPSRYSNQPQHF.